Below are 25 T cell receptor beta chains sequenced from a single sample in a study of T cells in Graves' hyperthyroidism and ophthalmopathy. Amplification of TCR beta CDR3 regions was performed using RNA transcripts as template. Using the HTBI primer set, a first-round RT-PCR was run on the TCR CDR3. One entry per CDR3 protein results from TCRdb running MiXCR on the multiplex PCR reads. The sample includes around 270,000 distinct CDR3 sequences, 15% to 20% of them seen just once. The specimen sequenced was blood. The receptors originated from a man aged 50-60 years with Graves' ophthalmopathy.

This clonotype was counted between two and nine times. CDR3 amino acids: CSARVVVGSGELFF. In DNA, the CDR3 is TGCAGTGCTAGGGTGGTAGTTGGCTCCGGGGAGCTGTTTTTT. The V and J genes are TRBV20-1 and TRBJ2-2; D gene uncertain. This CDR3 has 14 residues. Germline CDR1 is DFQATT and CDR2 is SNEGSKA (reference sequence). Trimming took 3 bases from V and 6 from J, leaving 14 bases between them.

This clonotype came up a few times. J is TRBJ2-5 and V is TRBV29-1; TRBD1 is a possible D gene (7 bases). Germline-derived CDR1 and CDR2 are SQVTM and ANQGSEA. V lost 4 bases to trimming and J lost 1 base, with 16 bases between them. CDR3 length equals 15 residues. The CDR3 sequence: CSVGEQGGFQETQYF. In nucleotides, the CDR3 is TGCAGCGTTGGAGAGCAGGGGGGTTTCCAAGAGACCCAGTACTTC.

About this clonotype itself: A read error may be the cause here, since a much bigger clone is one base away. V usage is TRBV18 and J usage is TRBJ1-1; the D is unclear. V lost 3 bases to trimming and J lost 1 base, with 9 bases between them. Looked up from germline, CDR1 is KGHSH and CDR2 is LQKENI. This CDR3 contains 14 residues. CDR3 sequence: CASSPRRSNTEAFF. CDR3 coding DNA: TGTGCCAGCTCACCTCGACGGTCGAACACTGAAGCTTTCTTT.

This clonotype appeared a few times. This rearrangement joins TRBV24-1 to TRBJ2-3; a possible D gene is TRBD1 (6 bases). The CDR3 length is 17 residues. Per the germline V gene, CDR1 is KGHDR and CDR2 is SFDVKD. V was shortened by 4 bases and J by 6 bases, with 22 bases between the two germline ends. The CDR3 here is CATSDPPKTGLADTQYF. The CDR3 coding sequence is TGTGCCACCAGTGACCCTCCAAAGACAGGTTTAGCGGATACGCAGTATTTT.

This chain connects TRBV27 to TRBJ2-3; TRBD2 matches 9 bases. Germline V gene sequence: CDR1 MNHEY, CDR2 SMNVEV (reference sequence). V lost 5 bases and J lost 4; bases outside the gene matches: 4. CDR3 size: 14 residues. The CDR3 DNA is TGTGCCAGCAGTCTAGCGGGATGGGCAGATACGCAGTATTTT. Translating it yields CASSLAGWADTQYF.

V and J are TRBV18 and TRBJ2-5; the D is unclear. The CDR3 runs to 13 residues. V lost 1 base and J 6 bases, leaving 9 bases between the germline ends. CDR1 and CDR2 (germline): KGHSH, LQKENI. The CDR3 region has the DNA TGTGCCAGCTCACCACAGGCCCGGAAGACCCAGTACTTC. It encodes CASSPQARKTQYF.

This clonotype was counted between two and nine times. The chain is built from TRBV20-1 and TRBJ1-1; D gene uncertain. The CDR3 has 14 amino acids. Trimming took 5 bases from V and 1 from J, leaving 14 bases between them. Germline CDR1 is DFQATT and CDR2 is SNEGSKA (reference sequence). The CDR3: CSAPRTLGNTEAFF. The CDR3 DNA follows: TGCAGTGCTCCGCGGACCTTGGGGAACACTGAAGCTTTCTTT.

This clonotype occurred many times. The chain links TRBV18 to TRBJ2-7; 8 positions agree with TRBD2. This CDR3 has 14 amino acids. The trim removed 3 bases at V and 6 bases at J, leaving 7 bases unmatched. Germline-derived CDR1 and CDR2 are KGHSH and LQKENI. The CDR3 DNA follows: TGTGCCAGCTCACCTTCGGGAGGGCCTAGCGAGCAGTACTTC. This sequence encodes CASSPSGGPSEQYF.

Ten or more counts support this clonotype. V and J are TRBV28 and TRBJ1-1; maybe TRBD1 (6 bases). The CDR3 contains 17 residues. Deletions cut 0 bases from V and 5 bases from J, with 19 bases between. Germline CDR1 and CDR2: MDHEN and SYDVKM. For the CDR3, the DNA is TGTGCCAGCAGTTTATGGGTTGGGGGGGGCGGGGGTACTGAAGCTTTCTTT. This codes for CASSLWVGGGGGTEAFF.

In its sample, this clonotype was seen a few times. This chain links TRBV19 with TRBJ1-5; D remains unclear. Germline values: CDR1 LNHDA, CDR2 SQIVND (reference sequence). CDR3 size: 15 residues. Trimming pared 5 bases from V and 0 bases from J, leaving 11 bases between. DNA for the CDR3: TGTGCCAGTAGTGCGGTACAGACTAGCAATCAGCCCCAGCATTTT. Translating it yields CASSAVQTSNQPQHF. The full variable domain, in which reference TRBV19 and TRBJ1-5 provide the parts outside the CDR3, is DGGITQSPKYLFRKEGQNVTLSCEQNLNHDAMYWYRQDPGQGLRLIYYSQIVNDFQKGDIAEGYSVSREKKESFPLTVTSAQKNPTAFYLCASSAVQTSNQPQHFGDGTRLSIL.

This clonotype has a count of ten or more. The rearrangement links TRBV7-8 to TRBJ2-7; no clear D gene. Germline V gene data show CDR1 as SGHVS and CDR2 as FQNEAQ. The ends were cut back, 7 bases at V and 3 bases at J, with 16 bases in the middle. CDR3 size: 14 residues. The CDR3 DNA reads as TGTGCCAGCACCAAACAAACTACAGTCTACGAGCAGTACTTC. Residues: CASTKQTTVYEQYF.

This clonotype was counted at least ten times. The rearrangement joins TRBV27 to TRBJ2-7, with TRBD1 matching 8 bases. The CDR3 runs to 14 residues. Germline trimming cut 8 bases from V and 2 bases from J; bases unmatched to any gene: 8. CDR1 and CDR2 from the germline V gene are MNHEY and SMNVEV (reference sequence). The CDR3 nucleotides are TGTGCCAGCTCTCTTGGGACAGGACCCTACGAGCAGTACTTC. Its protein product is CASSLGTGPYEQYF.

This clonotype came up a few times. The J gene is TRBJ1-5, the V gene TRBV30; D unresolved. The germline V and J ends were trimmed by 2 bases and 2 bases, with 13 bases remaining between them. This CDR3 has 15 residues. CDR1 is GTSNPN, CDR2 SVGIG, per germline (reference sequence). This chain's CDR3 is CAWSIRAGGNQPQHF. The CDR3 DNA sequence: TGTGCCTGGAGTATTAGGGCCGGAGGCAATCAGCCCCAGCATTTT.

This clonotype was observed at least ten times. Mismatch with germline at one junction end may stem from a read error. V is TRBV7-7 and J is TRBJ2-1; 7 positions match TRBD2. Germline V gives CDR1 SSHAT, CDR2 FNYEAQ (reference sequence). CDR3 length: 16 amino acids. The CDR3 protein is CASSPGGGAGDNEQFF. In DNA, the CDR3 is TGTGCTAGCAGCCCTGGGGGGGGTGCGGGGGACAATGAGCAGTTCTTC.

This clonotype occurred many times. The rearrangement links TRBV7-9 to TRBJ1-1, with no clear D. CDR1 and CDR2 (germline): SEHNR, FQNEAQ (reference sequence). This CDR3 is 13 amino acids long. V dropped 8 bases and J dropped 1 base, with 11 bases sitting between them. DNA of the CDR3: TGTGCCAGCTTCTACGCAGGGAACACTGAAGCTTTCTTT. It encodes CASFYAGNTEAFF.

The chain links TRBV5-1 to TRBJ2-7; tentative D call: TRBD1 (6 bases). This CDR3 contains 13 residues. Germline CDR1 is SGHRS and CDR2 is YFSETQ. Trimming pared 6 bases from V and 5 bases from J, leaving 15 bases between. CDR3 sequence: CASNPGVLDEQYF. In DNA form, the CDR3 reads TGCGCCAGCAATCCAGGGGTCCTCGACGAGCAGTACTTC. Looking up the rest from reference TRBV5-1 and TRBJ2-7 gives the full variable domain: KAGVTQTPRYLIKTRGQQVTLSCSPISGHRSVSWYQQTPGQGLQFLFEYFSETQRNKGNFPGRFSGRQFSNSRSEMNVSTLELGDSALYLCASNPGVLDEQYFGPGTRLTVT.

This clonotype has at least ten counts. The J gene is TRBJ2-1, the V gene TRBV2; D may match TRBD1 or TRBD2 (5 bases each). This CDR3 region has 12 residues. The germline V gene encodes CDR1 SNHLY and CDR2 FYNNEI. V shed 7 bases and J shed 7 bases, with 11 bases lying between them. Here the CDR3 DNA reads TGTGCCAGCACTGGGGGTCAGAATGAGCAGTTCTTC. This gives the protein CASTGGQNEQFF.

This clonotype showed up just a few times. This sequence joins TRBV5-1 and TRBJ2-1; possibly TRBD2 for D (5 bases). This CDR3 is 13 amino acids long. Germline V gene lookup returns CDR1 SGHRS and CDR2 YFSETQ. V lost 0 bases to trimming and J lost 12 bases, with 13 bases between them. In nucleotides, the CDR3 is TGCGCCAGCAGCTTGGCCGTTCGGGATAGGCAGTTCTTC. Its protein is CASSLAVRDRQFF.

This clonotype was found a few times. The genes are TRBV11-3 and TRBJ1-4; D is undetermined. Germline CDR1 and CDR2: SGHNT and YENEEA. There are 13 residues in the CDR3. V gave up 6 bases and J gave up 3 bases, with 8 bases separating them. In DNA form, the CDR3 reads TGTGCCAGCAGTTTCGGACCTAATGAAAAACTGTTTTTT. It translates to CASSFGPNEKLFF. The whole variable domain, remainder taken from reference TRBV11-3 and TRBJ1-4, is EAGVVQSPRYKIIEKKQPVAFWCNPISGHNTLYWYLQNLGQGPELLIRYENEEAVDDSQLPKDRFSAERLKGVDSTLKIQPAELGDSAVYLCASSFGPNEKLFFGSGTQLSVL.

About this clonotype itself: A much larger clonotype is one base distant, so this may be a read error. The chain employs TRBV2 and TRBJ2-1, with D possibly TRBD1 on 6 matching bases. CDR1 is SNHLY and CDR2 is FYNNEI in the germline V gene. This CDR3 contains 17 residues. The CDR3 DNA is TGTGCCAGCAGTGACCCCGGACAGTCGAGCTCCTACAATGGGCAGTTCTTC. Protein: CASSDPGQSSSYNGQFF.

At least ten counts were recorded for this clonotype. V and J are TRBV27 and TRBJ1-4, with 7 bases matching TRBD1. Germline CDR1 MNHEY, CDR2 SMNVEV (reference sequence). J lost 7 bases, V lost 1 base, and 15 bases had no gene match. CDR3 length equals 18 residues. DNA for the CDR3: TGTGCCAGCAGTTTATTGGCAGGGGGAAAAACCAGTGGTGAAAAACTGTTTTTT. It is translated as CASSLLAGGKTSGEKLFF.

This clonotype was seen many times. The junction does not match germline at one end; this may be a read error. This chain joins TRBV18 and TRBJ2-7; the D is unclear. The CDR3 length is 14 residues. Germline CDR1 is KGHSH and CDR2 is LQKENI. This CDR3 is CASSPPDRRHEQYF. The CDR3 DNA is TGTGCCAGCTCCCCACCGGACCGTCGCCACGAGCAGTACTTC. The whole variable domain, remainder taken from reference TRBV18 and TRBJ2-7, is NAGVMQNPRHLVRRRGQEARLRCSPMKGHSHVYWYRQLPEEGLKFMVYLQKENIIDESGMPKERFSAEFPKEGPSILRIQQVVRGDSAAYFCASSPPDRRHEQYFGPGTRLTVT.

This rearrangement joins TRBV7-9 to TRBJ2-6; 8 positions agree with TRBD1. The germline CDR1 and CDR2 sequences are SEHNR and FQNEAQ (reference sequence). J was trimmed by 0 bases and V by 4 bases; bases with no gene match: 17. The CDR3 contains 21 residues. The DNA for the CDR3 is TGTGCCAGCAGCTCTCCCCAAACCTGGGACAGGAGACGCTCTGGGGCCAACGTCCTGACTTTC. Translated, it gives CASSSPQTWDRRRSGANVLTF.

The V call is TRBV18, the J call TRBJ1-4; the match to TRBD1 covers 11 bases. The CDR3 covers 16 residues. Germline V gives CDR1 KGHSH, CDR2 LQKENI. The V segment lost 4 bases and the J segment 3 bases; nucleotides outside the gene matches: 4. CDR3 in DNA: TGTGCCAGCTCACTGGACAGGGGGCTTTCTAATGAAAAACTGTTTTTT. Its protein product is CASSLDRGLSNEKLFF.

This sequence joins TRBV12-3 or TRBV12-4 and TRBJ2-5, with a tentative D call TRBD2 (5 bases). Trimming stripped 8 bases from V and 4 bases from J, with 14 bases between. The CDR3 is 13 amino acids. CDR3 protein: CASGTGIRETQYF. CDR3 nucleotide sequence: TGTGCCAGCGGAACCGGGATACGAGAGACCCAGTACTTC.